These 32 T cell receptor beta chains originate from one sample sequenced in a study of blood T cells in healthy people across ages. The use of a sample-barcoded 5' primer and a J-beta primer mix characterized a second PCR of about 7 to 12 cycles. TCRdb reanalysed the 5' RACE reads using MiXCR and keeps one entry per CDR3 protein. The table includes around 800,000 distinct CDR3 sequences, about 55% detected once. The sample was blood. All receptors come from an elderly man in good health.

V gene TRBV5-1 combines with J gene TRBJ2-7, with D unresolved. Trimming left V 0 bases short and J 7 bases short, with 11 bases between. This CDR3 is 13 amino acids long. The germline CDR1 and CDR2 sequences are SGHRS and YFSETQ. DNA of the CDR3: TGCGCCAGCAGCTTGGGTGTCGGCAATGAGCAGTACTTC. Protein product: CASSLGVGNEQYF. The entire variable domain, with the rest obtained from reference TRBV5-1 and TRBJ2-7, is as follows: KAGVTQTPRYLIKTRGQQVTLSCSPISGHRSVSWYQQTPGQGLQFLFEYFSETQRNKGNFPGRFSGRQFSNSRSEMNVSTLELGDSALYLCASSLGVGNEQYFGPGTRLTVT.

The chain combines TRBV7-6 with TRBJ2-7; TRBD1 matches at 10 bases. V trimming: 5 bases; J trimming: 2 bases; junction bases outside the gene matches: 9. The CDR3 runs 16 residues. CDR1 is SGHVS and CDR2 is FNYEAQ in the germline V gene. For the CDR3, the DNA is TGTGCCAGCAGCGCTAGAGCCGGGACAGGGGCCTACGAGCAGTACTTC. Protein product: CASSARAGTGAYEQYF.

This clonotype has only a few counts. V gene TRBV7-3 combines with J gene TRBJ2-7; 8 nucleotides align to TRBD2. J was trimmed by 2 bases and V by 2 bases; bases with no gene match: 5. Germline V gene sequence: CDR1 SGHTA, CDR2 FQGTGA. This CDR3 comprises 15 residues. The CDR3 spells CASSLLAGSTYEQYF. The DNA of the CDR3 is TGTGCCAGCAGCTTACTAGCGGGCTCAACCTACGAGCAGTACTTC.

In this sample, this clonotype turned up many times. This sequence joins TRBV7-2 and TRBJ2-7, with D unresolved. Germline assignment: CDR1 SGHTA and CDR2 FQGNSA. The ends were cut back, 2 bases at V and 0 bases at J, with 17 bases in the middle. The CDR3 loop spans 17 amino acids. CDR3 sequence: CASSLYRLVGSSYEQYF. The CDR3 bases are TGTGCCAGCAGCTTATATAGGCTCGTCGGAAGCTCCTACGAGCAGTACTTC.

J is TRBJ1-1 and V is TRBV10-3; unclear D gene. CDR1 ENHRY and CDR2 SYGVKD come from the germline V gene. V lost 0 bases and J 1 base, leaving 6 bases between the germline ends. This CDR3 has 14 residues. The CDR3 sequence: CAISESRTNTEAFF. The DNA of the CDR3 is TGTGCCATCAGTGAGTCAAGGACGAACACTGAAGCTTTCTTT.

The chain combines TRBV30 with TRBJ2-5; 7 bases match TRBD2. Germline CDR1 and CDR2: GTSNPN and SVGIG (reference sequence). CDR3 length equals 13 residues. J lost 5 bases, V lost 3 bases, and 6 bases had no gene match. The CDR3 DNA follows: TGTGCCTGGAGCGGGAGGCCAGGGGAGACCCAGTACTTC. This translates into CAWSGRPGETQYF.

This clonotype came up a few times. The chain couples TRBV4-1 to TRBJ2-1, with 10 bases aligning to TRBD2. This CDR3 is built from 16 residues. Trimming cost V 1 base and J 6 bases; bases outside gene matches: 6. The V gene's germline CDR1 is MGHRA and CDR2 YSYEKL. CDR3 bases: TGCGCCAGCAGCCAAGGGTGGACTAGCGGAACCAATGAGCAGTTCTTC. Its protein is CASSQGWTSGTNEQFF.

The chain joins TRBV5-1 to TRBJ2-3; 8 bases are a match to TRBD1. V was clipped by 0 bases and J by 14 bases; unmatched bases: 14. The CDR3 runs 15 residues. The germline V gene encodes CDR1 SGHRS and CDR2 YFSETQ. The CDR3 loop is CASSLGDRSQGYAYF. Here the CDR3 DNA reads TGCGCCAGCAGCTTGGGGGACAGGTCTCAGGGATACGCGTATTTT.

The chain recombines TRBV2 with TRBJ2-7; 10 positions match TRBD1. Per the germline V gene, CDR1 is SNHLY and CDR2 is FYNNEI. This CDR3 contains 14 residues. V lost 8 bases, J lost 3 bases, and 7 bases stayed unmatched. This CDR3 reads CASFVGTGDYEQYF. CDR3 in DNA: TGTGCCAGCTTCGTCGGGACAGGGGACTACGAGCAGTACTTC. The full variable domain, in which reference TRBV2 and TRBJ2-7 provide the parts outside the CDR3, is EPEVTQTPSHQVTQMGQEVILRCVPISNHLYFYWYRQILGQKVEFLVSFYNNEISEKSEIFDDQFSVERPDGSNFTLKIRSTKLEDSAMYFCASFVGTGDYEQYFGPGTRLTVT.

Turning to this clonotype: At one of its ends the junction is not consistent with the germline gene, which may arise from a read error. The V call is TRBV7-2, the J call TRBJ2-1; no clear D. The CDR3 contains 17 residues. CDR1 is SGHTA, CDR2 FQGNSA, per germline. The CDR3 spells CASTLGRAARLGNKQFF. CDR3 bases: TGTGCCAGCACCCTGGGTCGGGCGGCCCGTCTGGGCAATAAGCAGTTCTTC.

The chain combines TRBV9 with TRBJ2-5, with D perhaps TRBD1 (6 bases). Germline loops: CDR1 SGDLS, CDR2 YYNGEE. Trimming pared 4 bases from V and 5 bases from J, leaving 12 bases between. The CDR3 contains 13 residues. The CDR3 region has the DNA TGTGCCAGCAGCAGGGGGATGACGGAGACCCAGTACTTC. Protein sequence: CASSRGMTETQYF.

This chain joins TRBV6-1 and TRBJ2-7; TRBD1 or TRBD2 may be the D gene (6 bases each). This CDR3 comprises 15 residues. Looked up from germline, CDR1 is MNHNS and CDR2 is SASEGT. V lost 5 bases and J 5 bases, leaving 19 bases between the germline ends. Here the CDR3 DNA reads TGTGCCAGCAGTCGGGGGCAGTCGGAATCCGACGAGCAGTACTTC. Protein: CASSRGQSESDEQYF.

This chain connects TRBV11-2 to TRBJ2-1; tentatively, D is TRBD1 or TRBD2 (5 bases each). CDR1 and CDR2 (germline): SGHAT, FQNNGV. The ends were cut back, 3 bases at V and 0 bases at J, with 9 bases in the middle. This CDR3 is built from 15 residues. CDR3 DNA: TGTGCCAGCAGCTTCTGGGGACGCTCCTACAATGAGCAGTTCTTC. Translated: CASSFWGRSYNEQFF. Using reference TRBV11-2 and TRBJ2-1 for the parts outside the CDR3, the full variable domain is EAGVAQSPRYKIIEKRQSVAFWCNPISGHATLYWYQQILGQGPKLLIQFQNNGVVDDSQLPKDRFSAERLKGVDSTLKIQPAKLEDSAVYLCASSFWGRSYNEQFFGPGTRLTVL.

This clonotype was seen only a few times. The V call is TRBV20-1, the J call TRBJ1-2; weak D call: TRBD1 (5 bases). V shed 1 base and J shed 7 bases, with 16 bases lying between them. The length of the CDR3 is 14 residues. The V gene's germline CDR1 is DFQATT and CDR2 SNEGSKA (reference sequence). In DNA form, the CDR3 reads TGCAGTGCTAGAGTGCCCGGGGACCTAAGTGGCTACACCTTC. This codes for CSARVPGDLSGYTF.

The chain couples TRBV20-1 to TRBJ2-7, with 9 bases identical to TRBD2. V was clipped by 2 bases and J by 0 bases; unmatched bases: 5. The CDR3 has 15 amino acids. Germline values: CDR1 DFQATT, CDR2 SNEGSKA (reference sequence). The DNA of the CDR3 is TGCAGTGCTAGATGGGCTAGCGGGGACTCCTACGAGCAGTACTTC. Amino acid sequence: CSARWASGDSYEQYF.

The chain is built from TRBV15 and TRBJ2-6; D gene unclear. The V end was cut by 3 bases, the J end by 2 bases, with 8 bases between. CDR1 and CDR2 (germline): LNHNV, YYDKDF (reference sequence). This CDR3 region has 15 residues. This CDR3 reads CATSSRGAGANVLTF. Here the CDR3 DNA reads TGTGCCACCAGCAGTCGAGGCGCTGGGGCCAACGTCCTGACTTTC.

The chain combines TRBV20-1 with TRBJ2-5; a weak D match, TRBD2 (6 bases). V lost 5 bases to trimming and J lost 4 bases, with 14 bases between them. CDR3 length: 13 amino acids. Germline V gene lookup returns CDR1 DFQATT and CDR2 SNEGSKA (reference sequence). The CDR3 is CSARLDGRETQYF. The CDR3 bases are TGCAGTGCTCGACTAGACGGTAGAGAGACCCAGTACTTC.

For the CDR3, the DNA is TGTGCCAGCGAGCCGGGCGGCACCTTAGACACCGGGGAGCTGTTTTTT. Residues: CASEPGGTLDTGELFF. J is TRBJ2-2 and V is TRBV2; D unresolved. The CDR3 loop spans 16 amino acids. The V gene's germline CDR1 is SNHLY and CDR2 FYNNEI. The V end was cut by 8 bases, the J end by 3 bases, with 19 bases between.

The CDR3 sequence: CASSQDPGGNEQYF. CDR3 DNA sequence: TGTGCCAGCAGCCAAGATCCAGGGGGAAACGAGCAGTACTTC. The chain links TRBV4-2 to TRBJ2-7, with 7 nucleotides matching TRBD1. Germline trimming cut 0 bases from V and 5 bases from J; bases unmatched to any gene: 4. This CDR3 has 14 amino acids. Germline V lookup: CDR1 LGHNA, CDR2 YNFKEQ.

The J gene is TRBJ1-6, the V gene TRBV3-1, with a weak D call TRBD1 (6 bases). The CDR3 is 15 amino acids. V lost 1 base to trimming and J lost 3 bases, with 7 bases between them. Germline V lookup: CDR1 LGHDT, CDR2 YNNKEL (reference sequence). For the CDR3, the DNA is TGTGCCAGCAGCCAAGGACAGGTCTATAATTCACCCCTCCACTTT. This gives the protein CASSQGQVYNSPLHF.

This chain joins TRBV9 and TRBJ2-2; 9 bases map to TRBD2. The V gene end was trimmed by 3 bases and the J gene end by 2 bases; junction bases not matched to a gene: 5. The CDR3 totals 16 residues. In germline, CDR1 is SGDLS, CDR2 YYNGEE. The CDR3: CASSALAGHNTGELFF. CDR3 nucleotides: TGTGCCAGCAGCGCCCTAGCGGGACACAACACCGGGGAGCTGTTTTTT.

The V and J genes are TRBV25-1 and TRBJ2-3; tentatively, D is TRBD1 or TRBD2 (6 bases each). V was trimmed by 1 base and J by 6 bases, leaving 14 bases between them. The CDR3 runs 15 residues. Germline assignment: CDR1 MGHDK and CDR2 SYGVNS. In DNA form, the CDR3 reads TGTGCCAGCAGTGAATTATGGAGAGGGGGGGATACGCAGTATTTT. Amino acid sequence: CASSELWRGGDTQYF. The complete variable domain, with remaining parts taken from reference TRBV25-1 and TRBJ2-3, reads EADIYQTPRYLVIGTGKKITLECSQTMGHDKMYWYQQDPGMELHLIHYSYGVNSTEKGDLSSESTVSRIRTEHFPLTLESARPSHTSQYLCASSELWRGGDTQYFGPGTRLTVL.

The V and J genes are TRBV29-1 and TRBJ1-5, with TRBD1 identical over 12 bases. Trimming took 6 bases from V and 2 from J; bases not matched to a gene: 2. Germline V lookup: CDR1 SQVTM, CDR2 ANQGSEA. The CDR3 sequence is 14 residues long. CDR3 sequence reads: CSVRDRGRNQPQHF. Here the CDR3 DNA reads TGCAGCGTCAGGGACAGGGGGCGCAATCAGCCCCAGCATTTT.

The rearrangement links TRBV10-2 to TRBJ1-2; 8 bases fit TRBD1. V lost 4 bases to trimming and J lost 0 bases; unmatched junction nucleotides: 13. This CDR3 is 18 amino acids long. Germline loops: CDR1 WSHSY, CDR2 SAAADI. The DNA for the CDR3 is TGCGCCAGCAGTGCACACGGACAGGGCCTACAAGCTAACTATGGCTACACCTTC. Its protein product is CASSAHGQGLQANYGYTF.

V and J are TRBV9 and TRBJ2-5; TRBD2 agrees at 10 bases. The CDR3 has 16 residues. The V and J ends lost 4 bases and 0 bases, in that order; junction bases with no gene match: 6. CDR1 and CDR2 (germline): SGDLS, YYNGEE. CDR3 protein: CASSPDGTSDQETQYF. The CDR3 DNA sequence: TGTGCCAGCAGCCCCGATGGGACTAGCGACCAAGAGACCCAGTACTTC.

J is TRBJ2-2 and V is TRBV4-1; 11 bases are a match to TRBD2. With 0 bases clipped from V and 5 bases from J, the junction kept 5 bases outside the gene matches. This CDR3 has 17 amino acids. Germline CDR1 MGHRA, CDR2 YSYEKL. CDR3 in amino acids: CASSQDQASGRTGELFF. CDR3 bases: TGCGCCAGCAGCCAAGATCAGGCTAGCGGGAGGACCGGGGAGCTGTTTTTT.

The rearrangement links TRBV3-1 to TRBJ1-1; 7 nucleotides align to TRBD1. The CDR3 totals 16 residues. V was clipped by 0 bases and J by 0 bases; unmatched bases: 4. Germline V gene lookup returns CDR1 LGHDT and CDR2 YNNKEL (reference sequence). Here the CDR3 DNA reads TGTGCCAGCAGCCAAGACAGGGGGACACTGAACACTGAAGCTTTCTTT. Protein sequence: CASSQDRGTLNTEAFF.

In this sample, this clonotype turned up a few times. The rearrangement uses TRBV6-5 and TRBJ2-2; tentatively, D is TRBD2 (6 bases). This CDR3 is built from 15 residues. Germline lookup yields CDR1 MNHEY and CDR2 SVGAGI. V was clipped by 4 bases and J by 4 bases, with 13 bases between them. CDR3: CASSSRGSGTGELFF. As DNA, the CDR3 is TGTGCCAGCAGTTCGCGGGGCTCTGGCACCGGGGAGCTGTTTTTT.

V usage is TRBV27 and J usage is TRBJ1-6; D gene ambiguous. Germline V gives CDR1 MNHEY, CDR2 SMNVEV (reference sequence). Trimming took 6 bases from V and 8 from J, leaving 17 bases between them. This CDR3 has 15 residues. CDR3 in amino acids: CASSPRPVLDSPLHF. CDR3 nucleotides: TGTGCCAGCAGCCCGCGTCCGGTGTTGGATTCACCCCTCCACTTT.

V gene TRBV25-1 combines with J gene TRBJ2-5, with D perhaps TRBD1 or TRBD2 (5 bases each). The germline V gene has CDR1 MGHDK and CDR2 SYGVNS. Trimming removed 8 bases at V and 4 bases at J, with 14 bases between. The CDR3 has 13 amino acids. The chain's CDR3 is CASGDQGRETQYF. CDR3 nucleotide sequence: TGTGCCAGCGGGGACCAGGGTAGAGAGACCCAGTACTTC.

V usage is TRBV9 and J usage is TRBJ1-2; no clear D gene. Germline assignment: CDR1 SGDLS and CDR2 YYNGEE. The length of the CDR3 is 17 residues. The ends were cut back, 3 bases at V and 2 bases at J, with 20 bases in the middle. The CDR3 sequence is CASSGLQGRRRNYGYTF. CDR3 coding DNA: TGTGCCAGCAGCGGACTTCAAGGTAGGCGGCGAAACTATGGCTACACCTTC.

The rearrangement links TRBV24-1 to TRBJ2-1; 13 nucleotides match TRBD2. Germline-derived CDR1 and CDR2 are KGHDR and SFDVKD. Trimming at V came to 4 bases and at J to 2 bases, leaving 10 bases not matched to a gene. CDR3 length: 19 amino acids. This chain's CDR3 is CATSDSGTSGNPAYNEQFF. The CDR3 DNA reads TGTGCCACCAGTGACTCCGGGACTAGCGGGAATCCCGCCTACAATGAGCAGTTCTTC.